Listed here are 30 T cell receptor beta chains from one sample, sequenced in a study of cytomegalovirus exposure and HLA in healthy donors. The PCR contained 60 Vbeta and 13 Jbeta primers. Assay: immunoSEQ multiplex PCR; the TCRdb copy retains only in-frame clones and omits some. The sample consists of around 210,000 clones, around 80% of them appearing once. Material for sequencing was PBMCs. The receptors were gathered from a boy younger than 18 in good health and CMV-seronegative.

The V call is TRBV6-7, the J call TRBJ2-7; 7 bases match TRBD1. TRBV6-7 carries the ORF label, with uncertain function. J lost 5 bases, V lost 9 bases, and 13 bases had no gene match. This CDR3 comprises 14 residues. The CDR3 here is CARGPTGLRDEQYF. The CDR3 nucleotides are TGTGCCAGGGGTCCGACAGGGCTCCGAGACGAGCAGTACTTC.

This clone was detected a few times. The gene calls are TRBV7-9 and TRBJ1-2, with D possibly being TRBD1 (6 bases). CDR1 is SEHNR and CDR2 is FQNEAQ in the germline V gene (reference sequence). Trimming took off 6 bases at V and 11 bases at J, with 19 bases between the two ends. The CDR3 length is 13 residues. The CDR3 nucleotides read TGTGCCAGCAGTCGAGAGGCAGGGGTATGGTACACCTTC. Protein: CASSREAGVWYTF.

The V call is TRBV6-6, the J call TRBJ2-2; D perhaps matches TRBD1 (5 bases). The CDR3 is made up of 11 amino acids. CDR1 MNHNY and CDR2 SVGAGI come from the germline V gene (reference sequence). Trimming shortened V by 7 bases and J by 6 bases, and 6 bases separated the two germline ends. The CDR3 DNA sequence: TGTGCCAGCAAGGGGCCCGGGGAGCTGTTTTTT. Translation gives CASKGPGELFF.

This rearrangement joins TRBV21-1 to TRBJ2-1; whether TRBD2, the table's D call, matches the DNA was not checked. TRBV21-1 is a documented pseudogene. The CDR3 is 16 amino acids. In DNA, the CDR3 is TGTGCCAGCAGCAAAGTCGGCGGGAGGACAGACAATGAGCAGTTCTTC. Its protein is CASSKVGGRTDNEQFF.

The rearrangement joins TRBV6-1 to TRBJ1-2; the D gene is possibly TRBD1 (5 bases). The CDR3 has 13 amino acids. Per germline, CDR1 MNHNS and CDR2 SASEGT. Trimming shortened V by 5 bases and J by 7 bases, and 14 bases separated the two germline ends. The CDR3 bases are TGTGCCAGCAGTACAGGACCCGCCCGTGGCTACACCTTC. Its protein product is CASSTGPARGYTF.

The chain uses TRBV5-6 and TRBJ1-5; D perhaps matches TRBD1 (6 bases). Trimming cost V 4 bases and J 5 bases, with 16 bases left between them. Germline CDR1 reads SGHDT; CDR2 reads YYEEEE. This CDR3 is 15 amino acids long. The CDR3 loop is CASSDLQGRDQPQHF. As DNA, the CDR3 is TGTGCCAGCAGCGACCTACAGGGTAGGGATCAGCCCCAGCATTTT.

The rearrangement links TRBV11-3 to TRBJ1-2, with 7 bases fitting TRBD1. The J segment lost 2 bases and the V segment lost 2 bases, leaving 17 bases of the junction unmatched. From germline, CDR1 is SGHNT and CDR2 YENEEA. The CDR3 length is 19 residues. In nucleotides, the CDR3 is TGTGCCAGCAGCTTATCCCCTCCCACCGGGACAGCCTCCAACTATGGCTACACCTTC. The encoded protein is CASSLSPPTGTASNYGYTF.

This clone was seen a handful of times. The rearrangement uses TRBV5-1 and TRBJ1-1; the match to TRBD1 covers 8 bases. The V and J ends lost 7 bases and 3 bases, in that order; junction bases with no gene match: 2. The CDR3 consists of 12 residues. Germline V gives CDR1 SGHRS, CDR2 YFSETQ. As DNA, the CDR3 is TGCGCCAGCGGACAGGGCGACACTGAAGCTTTCTTT. It specifies CASGQGDTEAFF. Filled out from reference TRBV5-1 and TRBJ1-1, the complete variable domain reads KAGVTQTPRYLIKTRGQQVTLSCSPISGHRSVSWYQQTPGQGLQFLFEYFSETQRNKGNFPGRFSGRQFSNSRSEMNVSTLELGDSALYLCASGQGDTEAFFGQGTRLTVV.

The J gene is TRBJ1-2, the V gene TRBV29-1, with D possibly matching TRBD1 (6 bases). The CDR3 length is 12 residues. V lost 7 bases and J 7 bases, leaving 16 bases between the germline ends. Per the germline V gene, CDR1 is SQVTM and CDR2 is ANQGSEA. In DNA form, the CDR3 reads TGCAGCGCCGAAGGGGGGGAAGGTGGCTACACCTTC. Translation: CSAEGGEGGYTF.

The J gene is TRBJ2-3, the V gene TRBV11-3; no clear D. Germline V lookup: CDR1 SGHNT, CDR2 YENEEA. The CDR3 sequence is 14 residues long. V lost 1 base and J lost 8, with 13 bases in between. As DNA, the CDR3 is TGTGCCAGCAGCTTAGCCGCCACCACGGGTACGCAGTATTTT. Translation gives CASSLAATTGTQYF.

CDR3 in DNA: TGCGCCAGCAGCTCGGAGGTCCTAGCGGGAGGGATTGATACGCAGTATTTT. Translated: CASSSEVLAGGIDTQYF. The chain joins TRBV5-1 to TRBJ2-3, with 12 bases that match TRBD2. This CDR3 is built from 17 residues. With 3 bases clipped from V and 6 bases from J, the junction kept 11 bases outside the gene matches. CDR1 and CDR2 from the germline V gene are SGHRS and YFSETQ.

This chain links TRBV29-1 with TRBJ1-5; TRBD1 matches 10 bases. CDR3 size: 13 residues. Per the germline V gene, CDR1 is SQVTM and CDR2 is ANQGSEA. V gave up 6 bases and J gave up 8 bases; unmatched junction bases: 7. The CDR3 here is CSVGTGVGKPQHF. In DNA, the CDR3 is TGCAGCGTAGGGACAGGGGTGGGCAAGCCCCAGCATTTT.

This clone is a singleton in its sample. The sample carries other DNA sequences with the same CDR3. The V call is TRBV10-3, the J call TRBJ2-3; TRBD2 is a possible D gene (5 bases). The length of the CDR3 is 14 residues. CDR1 ENHRY and CDR2 SYGVKD come from the germline V gene. Trimming took off 5 bases at V and 2 bases at J, with 11 bases between the two ends. CDR3 sequence (DNA): TGTGCCATCAGTTTCGGGGAGCCCACAGATACGCAGTATTTT. Protein sequence: CAISFGEPTDTQYF.

This clone was counted once. The chain combines TRBV5-4 with TRBJ1-2; 10 nucleotides agree with TRBD1. CDR3 length: 13 amino acids. V lost 3 bases to trimming and J lost 6 bases; unmatched junction nucleotides: 2. Germline V CDR1 and CDR2: SGHNT, YYREEE (reference sequence). The CDR3 DNA reads TGTGCCAGCAGCTGGGACAGGGGAAATGGCTACACCTTC. It yields the protein CASSWDRGNGYTF.

The gene calls are TRBV5-1 and TRBJ2-1, with 11 bases aligning to TRBD1. Germline CDR1 and CDR2: SGHRS and YFSETQ. The length of the CDR3 is 15 residues. V dropped 4 bases and J dropped 4; count of bases not matched to a gene: 4. The CDR3 protein is CASSPGQGEYNEQFF. In DNA, the CDR3 is TGCGCCAGCAGCCCGGGACAGGGGGAGTACAATGAGCAGTTCTTC.

The V gene is TRBV7-8, the J gene TRBJ2-7; TRBD2 matches 7 bases. V lost 5 bases, J lost 0 bases, and 1 base stayed unmatched. This CDR3 region has 13 residues. Germline V gives CDR1 SGHVS, CDR2 FQNEAQ. CDR3 coding DNA: TGTGCCAGCAGCCGCGGGGGCTCCTACGAGCAGTACTTC. Protein sequence: CASSRGGSYEQYF.

J is TRBJ2-7 and V is TRBV7-8; TRBD2 matches at 9 bases. The CDR3 is 13 residues long. CDR1 SGHVS and CDR2 FQNEAQ come from the germline V gene. J gave up 4 bases and V 3 bases, and 1 base lay outside the gene matches. The CDR3 loop is CASSLGLAYEQYF. DNA of the CDR3: TGTGCCAGCAGCTTGGGACTAGCATACGAGCAGTACTTC. The variable domain in full, with the rest retrieved from reference TRBV7-8 and TRBJ2-7, is GAGVSQSPRYKVAKRGQDVALRCDPISGHVSLFWYQQALGQGPEFLTYFQNEAQLDKSGLPSDRFFAERPEGSVSTLKIQRTQQEDSAVYLCASSLGLAYEQYFGPGTRLTVT.

The chain carries TRBV6-5 and TRBJ1-3, with D tentatively TRBD1 (5 bases). The CDR3 is made up of 15 amino acids. V was pared by 2 bases and J by 4 bases, with 12 bases between. CDR1 and CDR2 from the germline V gene are MNHEY and SVGAGI. The CDR3 sequence is CASSYPSGGGNTIYF. The CDR3, as DNA: TGTGCCAGCAGTTACCCCAGCGGGGGAGGAAACACCATATATTTT.

This chain uses TRBV19 with TRBJ2-3; 8 bases match TRBD1. V shed 9 bases and J 6 bases; nucleotides not matched to a gene: 11. The CDR3 length is 14 residues. In germline, CDR1 is LNHDA, CDR2 SQIVND (reference sequence). The CDR3 nucleotides are TGTGCCAGCGGACAGGGCACCATCACTGATACGCAGTATTTT. It codes for CASGQGTITDTQYF.

This chain links TRBV9 with TRBJ1-2, with TRBD1 identical over 7 bases. This CDR3 is built from 15 residues. V shed 0 bases and J 3 bases; nucleotides not matched to a gene: 5. The germline V gene has CDR1 SGDLS and CDR2 YYNGEE. The CDR3 DNA reads TGTGCCAGCAGCGTAGTCCCAGGGGGGTACTATGGCTACACCTTC. Translated, it gives CASSVVPGGYYGYTF.

The chain carries TRBV4-2 and TRBJ1-2, with D perhaps TRBD1 (5 bases). The germline V and J ends were trimmed by 0 bases and 0 bases, with 8 bases remaining between them. The V gene's germline CDR1 is LGHNA and CDR2 YNFKEQ. CDR3 length equals 15 residues. This CDR3 is CASSQDLGPNYGYTF. In DNA form, the CDR3 reads TGTGCCAGCAGCCAAGATCTGGGGCCTAACTATGGCTACACCTTC.

The chain joins TRBV5-1 to TRBJ1-1, with D perhaps matching TRBD1 (6 bases). CDR1 and CDR2 from the germline V gene are SGHRS and YFSETQ. V lost 0 bases and J 1 base, leaving 13 bases between the germline ends. This CDR3 spans 16 amino acids. The CDR3 protein is CASSLALGQRNTEAFF. Written as DNA, the CDR3 is TGCGCCAGCAGCTTGGCCTTAGGACAGAGGAACACTGAAGCTTTCTTT.

The V and J genes are TRBV6-1 and TRBJ1-2; D may be TRBD1 (5 bases). The CDR3 runs 13 residues. Trimming removed 8 bases at V and 1 base at J, with 11 bases between. Germline CDR1 and CDR2: MNHNS and SASEGT. The CDR3 is CASGYRNNYGYTF. For the CDR3, the DNA is TGTGCCAGCGGATACAGGAATAACTATGGCTACACCTTC.

DNA for the CDR3: TGTGCCAGCAGCTTGGCCGCGGCCCGACAGCTTACCTACGAGCAGTACTTC. Translating it yields CASSLAAARQLTYEQYF. V usage is TRBV5-5 and J usage is TRBJ2-7; the D gene is possibly TRBD1 (5 bases). Germline CDR1 is SGHKS and CDR2 is YYEKEE (reference sequence). Between the trimmed V and J ends, which lost 0 bases and 2 bases, there was a span of 18 bases. This CDR3 is built from 17 residues.

For the CDR3, the DNA is TGTGCCTGGAGTGTATCATGGCTAGTAGGAGTCACAGATACGCAGTATTTT. Translated, it gives CAWSVSWLVGVTDTQYF. V and J are TRBV30 and TRBJ2-3; no firm D call. This CDR3 has 17 residues. V lost 0 bases to trimming and J lost 2 bases, with 18 bases between them. CDR1 and CDR2 (germline): GTSNPN, SVGIG (reference sequence).

This clone has only a few counts. The chain carries TRBV9 and TRBJ1-2, with no clear D. Trimming shortened V by 0 bases and J by 7 bases, and 10 bases separated the two germline ends. Germline V gives CDR1 SGDLS, CDR2 YYNGEE. The CDR3 contains 13 residues. The CDR3 DNA reads TGTGCCAGCAGCGTAGACCAGGCGGGTGGCTACACCTTC. It is translated as CASSVDQAGGYTF.

The chain combines TRBV5-1 with TRBJ2-2, with TRBD2 as a possible D gene (6 bases). The CDR3 has 14 residues. The V and J ends lost 6 bases and 0 bases respectively, with 9 bases between them. CDR1 and CDR2 (germline): SGHRS, YFSETQ. The CDR3 spells CASTGEANTGELFF. CDR3 coding DNA: TGCGCCAGCACGGGGGAAGCGAACACCGGGGAGCTGTTTTTT.

V gene TRBV2 combines with J gene TRBJ1-2; D ambiguous. The germline V and J ends were trimmed by 4 bases and 5 bases, with 17 bases remaining between them. In germline, CDR1 is SNHLY, CDR2 FYNNEI. This CDR3 is 15 amino acids long. CDR3: CASSASAGYEYGYTF. Written as DNA, the CDR3 is TGTGCCAGCAGTGCCTCGGCAGGCTATGAGTATGGCTACACCTTC.

The gene calls are TRBV6-1 and TRBJ1-3; D not certain. Germline CDR1 reads MNHNS; CDR2 reads SASEGT. The CDR3 consists of 15 residues. The germline V and J ends were trimmed by 8 bases and 0 bases, with 14 bases remaining between them. DNA of the CDR3: TGTGCCAGCGGCGCAGGAACCTACTCTGGAAACACCATATATTTT. This gives the protein CASGAGTYSGNTIYF.

The chain has TRBV13 and TRBJ2-7, with 7 bases lining up with TRBD1. The CDR3 length is 13 residues. After removal of 5 bases from V and 5 bases from J, the junction contained 6 bases not matched to a gene. Per the germline V gene, CDR1 is PRHDT and CDR2 is FYEKMQ (reference sequence). CDR3 nucleotide sequence: TGTGCCAGCAGCCTGGGACAGAGGAACGAGCAGTACTTC. Translating it yields CASSLGQRNEQYF.